This T cell receptor (beta chain) was captured by sequencing in a study of blood T cell repertoires in COVID-19. Study overall: The cDNA or gDNA used as material had been derived from T cells, B-cell-depleted T cells, or PBMCs.

The table came from immunoSEQ multiplex PCR; TCRdb's copy has only in-frame clones and leaves some out. This repertoire shows about 200,000 clones, about four fifths found once; its top ten account for about 4.6%. V was cut by 4 bases and J by 6 bases, with 15 bases left in between. CDR3 length: 15 residues. Germline V lookup: CDR1 SGHNT, CDR2 YENEEA. Individuals aged roughly 18 to 95 years were recruited from roughly 22 US areas. Those designated as exposed participants met a COVID-19 case within 2 weeks before study entry. Source material: PBMCs or T cells enriched from blood (not recorded which). The receptor comes from a woman aged 50 to 60 who had been exposed to COVID-19. V is TRBV11-3 and J is TRBJ1-4; D gene ambiguous. The CDR3 DNA reads as TGTGCCAGCAGCTCTACAAGCGGGAGAGATGAAAAACTGTTTTTT. It codes for CASSSTSGRDEKLFF.